The 15 T cell receptor beta chains given below trace back to one sample, sequenced in a study of cytomegalovirus exposure and HLA in healthy donors. Vbeta (60) and Jbeta (13) primers were used in the PCR. TCRdb's table, derived via immunoSEQ multiplex PCR, lists solely in-frame clones and lacks some. The repertoire consists of 150,000 to 200,000 clones, with roughly 84% occurring once and the leading ten covering 1.5%. The sample comprised PBMCs. These receptors all stem from a male donor in good health and CMV-seronegative.

The V gene is TRBV27, the J gene TRBJ2-1; 11 positions agree with TRBD2. There are 15 residues in the CDR3. Germline V gene sequence: CDR1 MNHEY, CDR2 SMNVEV (reference sequence). V lost 2 bases and J lost 5; bases outside the gene matches: 2. The CDR3 spells CASSLAGLADNEQFF. The CDR3 coding sequence is TGTGCCAGCAGTTTAGCGGGACTAGCGGACAATGAGCAGTTCTTC.

The rearrangement joins TRBV7-6 to TRBJ2-7; 7 nucleotides agree with TRBD2. J was trimmed by 2 bases and V by 2 bases; bases with no gene match: 12. This CDR3 comprises 17 residues. The V gene's germline CDR1 is SGHVS and CDR2 FNYEAQ. Written as DNA, the CDR3 is TGTGCCAGCAGCTTACCTTCCCACCCTAGCGGCACCTACGAGCAGTACTTC. This gives the protein CASSLPSHPSGTYEQYF.

The rearrangement joins TRBV9 to TRBJ2-7; 8 nucleotides agree with TRBD1. From germline, CDR1 is SGDLS and CDR2 YYNGEE. The CDR3 loop spans 14 amino acids. V gave up 4 bases and J gave up 3 bases; unmatched junction bases: 6. The CDR3 sequence is CASSPGQGLYEQYF. The CDR3 DNA reads TGTGCCAGCAGCCCAGGACAGGGTCTCTACGAGCAGTACTTC.

The CDR3: CASSQPGLSGEKLFF. The CDR3 DNA follows: TGCGCCAGCAGCCAACCGGGACTCTCGGGTGAAAAACTGTTTTTT. The chain employs TRBV5-1 and TRBJ1-4, with D possibly matching TRBD1 (5 bases). CDR1 SGHRS and CDR2 YFSETQ come from the germline V gene. Trimming left V 4 bases short and J 7 bases short, with 17 bases between. This CDR3 contains 15 residues.

The CDR3 loop reads CASSPPGQGNTEAFF. The DNA for the CDR3 is TGTGCCAGCAGTCCTCCGGGACAGGGTAACACTGAAGCTTTCTTT. V usage is TRBV28 and J usage is TRBJ1-1, with TRBD1 matching over 9 bases. Germline assignment: CDR1 MDHEN and CDR2 SYDVKM. The junction had 6 bases not matched to a gene; V was cut back by 5 bases and J by 2 bases. CDR3 length: 15 amino acids.

This clone is judged medium-sized. The genes are TRBV6-5 and TRBJ1-5, with 11 nucleotides matching TRBD1. The CDR3 is 15 residues long. Losses at the gene ends were 5 bases for V and 6 bases for J; bases not matched to a gene: 6. Germline CDR1 MNHEY, CDR2 SVGAGI. CDR3 in DNA: TGTGCCAGCAGTCGGGGGACAGGGGGGGGTCAGCCCCAGCATTTT. Protein: CASSRGTGGGQPQHF.

The V call is TRBV19, the J call TRBJ2-7, with 7 nucleotides matching TRBD1. The CDR3 extends over 11 amino acids. Unmatched junction bases numbered 2, after V lost 6 bases and J lost 6 bases. Per germline, CDR1 LNHDA and CDR2 SQIVND (reference sequence). The CDR3 coding sequence is TGTGCCAGTAGGGGACAGCTCGAGCAGTACTTC. Its protein product is CASRGQLEQYF.

This rearrangement joins TRBV6-6 to TRBJ2-7, with TRBD1 matching over 8 bases. This CDR3 contains 14 residues. CDR1 is MNHNY and CDR2 is SVGAGI in the germline V gene (reference sequence). Trimming at V came to 5 bases and at J to 3 bases, leaving 6 bases not matched to a gene. The CDR3 DNA is TGTGCCAGCAGTCAGGGGGCAGGGGGCTACGAGCAGTACTTC. It translates to CASSQGAGGYEQYF.

This clone was counted a few times. The V and J genes are TRBV19 and TRBJ2-4; either TRBD1 or TRBD2 may fit D (11 bases each). Trimming cost V 4 bases and J 4 bases, with 32 bases left between them. Germline CDR1 and CDR2: LNHDA and SQIVND (reference sequence). CDR3 length: 21 amino acids. CDR3 protein: CASSNGQGAGVAGGPKNIQYF. In DNA form, the CDR3 reads TGTGCCAGTAGTAACGGACAGGGGGCCGGGGTAGCGGGAGGGCCGAAAAACATTCAGTACTTC.

V gene TRBV25-1 combines with J gene TRBJ2-5, with 7 bases matching TRBD2. The CDR3 length is 16 residues. Germline CDR1 MGHDK, CDR2 SYGVNS. V gave up 6 bases and J gave up 5 bases; unmatched junction bases: 15. The chain's CDR3 is CASSLIAGLAMETQYF. The CDR3 coding sequence is TGTGCCAGCAGCCTCATAGCGGGCCTCGCCATGGAGACCCAGTACTTC.

The chain employs TRBV18 and TRBJ2-5; no definite D call. Germline lookup yields CDR1 KGHSH and CDR2 LQKENI. The CDR3 extends over 13 amino acids. The V end was cut by 2 bases, the J end by 6 bases, with 10 bases between. The CDR3 bases are TGTGCCAGCTCACCAAACGGAGCACAGACCCAGTACTTC. Its translation is CASSPNGAQTQYF.

The genes are TRBV5-1 and TRBJ2-7; 11 positions agree with TRBD1. CDR1 and CDR2 from the germline V gene are SGHRS and YFSETQ. Unmatched junction bases numbered 6, after V lost 4 bases and J lost 3 bases. CDR3 length equals 15 residues. The CDR3: CASSDRDRGIYEQYF. The CDR3 DNA reads TGCGCCAGCAGCGACCGGGACAGGGGGATCTACGAGCAGTACTTC.

A single count supports this clone. The chain joins TRBV11-2 to TRBJ1-5; D not resolved. V lost 5 bases and J lost 4, with 15 bases in between. The CDR3 length is 15 residues. Germline V gene sequence: CDR1 SGHAT, CDR2 FQNNGV. The chain's CDR3 is CASSPPTRANQPQHF. CDR3 coding DNA: TGTGCCAGCAGCCCCCCGACCCGAGCGAATCAGCCCCAGCATTTT.

This clone was observed a single time. The rearrangement links TRBV30 to TRBJ2-5; 7 nucleotides line up with TRBD2. The germline gives CDR1 GTSNPN, CDR2 SVGIG (reference sequence). Trimming at V came to 7 bases and at J to 9 bases, leaving 14 bases not matched to a gene. This CDR3 spans 13 amino acids. The CDR3 coding sequence is TGTGCCTCAAAGGTGGGGGGGTACGTGGCCCAGTACTTC. Its translation: CASKVGGYVAQYF.

CDR3 bases: TGTGCCAGCAGTGAAGCAGCGAACACTGAAGCTTTCTTT. This sequence encodes CASSEAANTEAFF. The chain has TRBV6-1 and TRBJ1-1; D is ambiguous. Deletions cut 0 bases from V and 1 base from J, with 3 bases between. This CDR3 is built from 13 residues. CDR1 MNHNS and CDR2 SASEGT come from the germline V gene.